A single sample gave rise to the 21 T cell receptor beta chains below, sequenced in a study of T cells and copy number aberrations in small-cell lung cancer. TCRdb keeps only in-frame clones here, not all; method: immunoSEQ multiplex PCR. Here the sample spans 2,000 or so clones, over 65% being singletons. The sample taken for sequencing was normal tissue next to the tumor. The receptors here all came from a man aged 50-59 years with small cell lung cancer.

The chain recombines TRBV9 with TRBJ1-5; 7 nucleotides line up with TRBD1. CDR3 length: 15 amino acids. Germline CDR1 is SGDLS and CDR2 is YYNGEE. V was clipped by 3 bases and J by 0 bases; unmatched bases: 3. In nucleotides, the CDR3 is TGTGCCAGCAGCGAGACAGGGCTTAGCAATCAGCCCCAGCATTTT. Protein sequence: CASSETGLSNQPQHF.

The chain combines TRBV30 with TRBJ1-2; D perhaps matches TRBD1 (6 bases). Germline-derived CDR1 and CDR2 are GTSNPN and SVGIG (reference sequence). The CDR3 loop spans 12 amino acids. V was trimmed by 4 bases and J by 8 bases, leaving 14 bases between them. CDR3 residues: CAWIGGMGGYTF. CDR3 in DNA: TGTGCCTGGATCGGGGGCATGGGAGGCTACACCTTC.

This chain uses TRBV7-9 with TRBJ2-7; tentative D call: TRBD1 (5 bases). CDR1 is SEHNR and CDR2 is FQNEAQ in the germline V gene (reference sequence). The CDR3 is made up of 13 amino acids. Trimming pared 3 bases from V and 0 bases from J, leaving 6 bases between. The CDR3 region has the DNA TGTGCCAGCAGCTTGACAGCCTCCTACGAGCAGTACTTC. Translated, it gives CASSLTASYEQYF.

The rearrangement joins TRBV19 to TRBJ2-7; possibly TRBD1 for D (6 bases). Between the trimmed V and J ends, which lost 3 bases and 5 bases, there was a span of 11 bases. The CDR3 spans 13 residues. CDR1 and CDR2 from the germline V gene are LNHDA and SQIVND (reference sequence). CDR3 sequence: CASSIEGVDEQYF. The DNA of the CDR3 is TGTGCCAGTAGTATCGAGGGGGTGGACGAGCAGTACTTC.

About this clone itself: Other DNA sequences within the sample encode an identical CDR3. The CDR3 protein is CASSLVVNTEAFF. DNA of the CDR3: TGTGCCAGCAGCTTAGTAGTAAACACTGAAGCTTTCTTT. The V gene is TRBV11-2, the J gene TRBJ1-1; no clear D gene. The CDR3 extends over 13 amino acids. Per germline, CDR1 SGHAT and CDR2 FQNNGV. The ends were cut back, 1 base at V and 2 bases at J, with 5 bases in the middle.

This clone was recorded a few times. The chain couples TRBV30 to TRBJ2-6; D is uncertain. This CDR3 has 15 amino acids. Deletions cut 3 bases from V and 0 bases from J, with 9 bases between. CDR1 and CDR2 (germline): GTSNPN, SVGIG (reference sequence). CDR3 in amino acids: CAWRVGYSGANVLTF. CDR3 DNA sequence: TGTGCCTGGAGGGTAGGGTACTCTGGGGCCAACGTCCTGACTTTC.

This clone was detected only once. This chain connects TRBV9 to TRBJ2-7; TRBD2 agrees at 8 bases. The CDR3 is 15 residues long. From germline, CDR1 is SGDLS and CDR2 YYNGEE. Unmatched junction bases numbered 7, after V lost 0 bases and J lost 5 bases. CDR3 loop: CASSVGASGWDEQYF. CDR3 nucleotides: TGTGCCAGCAGCGTAGGGGCTAGCGGGTGGGACGAGCAGTACTTC.

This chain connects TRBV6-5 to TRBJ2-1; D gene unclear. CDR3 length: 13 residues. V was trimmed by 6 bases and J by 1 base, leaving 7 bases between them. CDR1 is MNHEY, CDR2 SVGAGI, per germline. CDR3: CASRRNSYNEQFF. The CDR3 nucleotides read TGTGCCAGCAGACGGAATTCCTACAATGAGCAGTTCTTC.

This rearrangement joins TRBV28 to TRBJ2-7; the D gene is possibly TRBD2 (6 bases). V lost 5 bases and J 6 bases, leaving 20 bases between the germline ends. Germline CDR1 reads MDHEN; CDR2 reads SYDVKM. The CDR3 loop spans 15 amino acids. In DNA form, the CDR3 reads TGTGCCAGCAGTACCGCCGGGACTGGGGGTCGCGAGCAGTACTTC. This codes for CASSTAGTGGREQYF.

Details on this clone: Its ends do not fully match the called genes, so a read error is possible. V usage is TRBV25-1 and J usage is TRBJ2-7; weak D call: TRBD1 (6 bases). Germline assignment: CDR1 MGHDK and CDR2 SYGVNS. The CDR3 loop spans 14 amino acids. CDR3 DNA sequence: TGTGCCAGCAGTGAATCAGGGGTCTCCAACGAGCAGTACTTC. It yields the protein CASSESGVSNEQYF.

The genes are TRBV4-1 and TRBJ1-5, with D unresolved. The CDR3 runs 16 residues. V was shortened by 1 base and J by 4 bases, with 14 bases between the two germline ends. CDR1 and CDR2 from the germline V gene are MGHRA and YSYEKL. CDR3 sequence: CASSQVIRRTNQPQHF. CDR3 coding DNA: TGCGCCAGCAGCCAAGTCATCAGGCGAACGAATCAGCCCCAGCATTTT.

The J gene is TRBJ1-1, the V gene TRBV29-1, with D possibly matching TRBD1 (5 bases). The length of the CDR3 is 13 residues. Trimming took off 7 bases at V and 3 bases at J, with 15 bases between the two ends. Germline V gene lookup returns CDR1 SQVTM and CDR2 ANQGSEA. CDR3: CSAQDGRDTEAFF. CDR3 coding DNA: TGCAGCGCACAGGACGGAAGGGACACTGAAGCTTTCTTT.

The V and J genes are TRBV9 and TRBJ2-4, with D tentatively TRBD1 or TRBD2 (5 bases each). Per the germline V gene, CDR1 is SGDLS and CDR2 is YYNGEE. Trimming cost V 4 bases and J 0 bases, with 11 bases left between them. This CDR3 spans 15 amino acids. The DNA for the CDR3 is TGTGCCAGCAGCCTGGGGACCCTAGCCAAAAACATTCAGTACTTC. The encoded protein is CASSLGTLAKNIQYF.

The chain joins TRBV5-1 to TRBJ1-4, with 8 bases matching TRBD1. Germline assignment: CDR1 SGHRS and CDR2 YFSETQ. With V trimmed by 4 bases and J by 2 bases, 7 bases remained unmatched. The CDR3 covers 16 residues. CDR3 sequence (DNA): TGCGCCAGCAGCCCGGACAGGGTGAGGACTAATGAAAAACTGTTTTTT. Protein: CASSPDRVRTNEKLFF.

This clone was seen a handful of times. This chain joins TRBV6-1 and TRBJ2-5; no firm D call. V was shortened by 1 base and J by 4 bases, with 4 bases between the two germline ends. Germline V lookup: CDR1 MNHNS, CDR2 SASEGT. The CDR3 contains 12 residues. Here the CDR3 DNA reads TGTGCCAGCAGTGAAGGACGAGAGACCCAGTACTTC. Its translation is CASSEGRETQYF.

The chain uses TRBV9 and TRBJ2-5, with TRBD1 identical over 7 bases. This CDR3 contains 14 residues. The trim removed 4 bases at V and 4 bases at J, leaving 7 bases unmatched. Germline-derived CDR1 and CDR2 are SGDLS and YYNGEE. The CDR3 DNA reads TGTGCCAGCAGCCCATGGGACAGTACAGAGACCCAGTACTTC. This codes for CASSPWDSTETQYF.

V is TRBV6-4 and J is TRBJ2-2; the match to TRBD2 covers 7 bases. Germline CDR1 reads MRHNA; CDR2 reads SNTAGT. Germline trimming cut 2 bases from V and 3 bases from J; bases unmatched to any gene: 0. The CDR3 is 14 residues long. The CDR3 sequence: CASSDGGDTGELFF. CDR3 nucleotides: TGTGCCAGCAGTGACGGGGGGGACACCGGGGAGCTGTTTTTT.

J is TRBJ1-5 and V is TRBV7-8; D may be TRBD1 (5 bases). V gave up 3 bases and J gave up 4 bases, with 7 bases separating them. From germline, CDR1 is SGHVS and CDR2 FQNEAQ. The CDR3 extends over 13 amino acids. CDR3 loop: CASSFQGNQPQHF. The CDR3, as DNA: TGTGCCAGCAGCTTTCAGGGAAATCAGCCCCAGCATTTT. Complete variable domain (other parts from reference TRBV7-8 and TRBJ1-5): GAGVSQSPRYKVAKRGQDVALRCDPISGHVSLFWYQQALGQGPEFLTYFQNEAQLDKSGLPSDRFFAERPEGSVSTLKIQRTQQEDSAVYLCASSFQGNQPQHFGDGTRLSIL.

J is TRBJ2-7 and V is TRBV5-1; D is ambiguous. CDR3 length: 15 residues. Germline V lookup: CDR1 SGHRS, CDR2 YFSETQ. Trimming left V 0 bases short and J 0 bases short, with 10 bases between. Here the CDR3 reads CASSLGVQSSYEQYF. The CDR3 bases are TGCGCCAGCAGCTTGGGCGTCCAGAGCTCCTACGAGCAGTACTTC.

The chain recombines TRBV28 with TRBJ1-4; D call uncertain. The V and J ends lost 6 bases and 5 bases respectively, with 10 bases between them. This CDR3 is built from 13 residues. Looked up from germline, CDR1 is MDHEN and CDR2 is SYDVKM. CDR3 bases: TGTGCCAGCAGCCGAGGACCGAATGAAAAACTGTTTTTT. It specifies CASSRGPNEKLFF.

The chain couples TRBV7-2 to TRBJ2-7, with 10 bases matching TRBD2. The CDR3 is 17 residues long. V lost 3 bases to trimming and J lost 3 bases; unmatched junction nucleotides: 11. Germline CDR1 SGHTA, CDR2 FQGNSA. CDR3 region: CASSLGASGTSDYEQYF. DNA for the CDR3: TGTGCCAGCAGCTTGGGAGCGTCCGGGACTAGCGACTACGAGCAGTACTTC.